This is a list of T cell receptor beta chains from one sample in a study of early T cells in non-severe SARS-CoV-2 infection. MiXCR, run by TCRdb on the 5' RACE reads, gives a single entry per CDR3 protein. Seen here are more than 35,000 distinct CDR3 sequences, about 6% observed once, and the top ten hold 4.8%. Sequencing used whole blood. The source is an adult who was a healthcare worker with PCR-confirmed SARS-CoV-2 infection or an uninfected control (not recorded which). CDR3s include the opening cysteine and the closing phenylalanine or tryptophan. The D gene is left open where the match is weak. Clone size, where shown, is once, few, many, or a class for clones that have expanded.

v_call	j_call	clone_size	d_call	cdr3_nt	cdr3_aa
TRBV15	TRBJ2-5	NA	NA	TGTGCCACCAGCAGAGATCGGGGCAGCCAAGAGACCCAGTACTTC	CATSRDRGSQETQYF
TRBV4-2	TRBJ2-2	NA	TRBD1	TGTGCCAGCAGCGTCGGGACAGGGAACACCGGGGAGCTGTTTTTT	CASSVGTGNTGELFF
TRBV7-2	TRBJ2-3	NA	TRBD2	TGTGCCAGCAGCTCGACTAGCACTGGAGGTGATACGCAGTATTTT	CASSSTSTGGDTQYF
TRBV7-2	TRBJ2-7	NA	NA	TGTGCCAGCAGCGCCACCCCCGGGACCCGTGGGTACTTC	CASSATPGTRGYF
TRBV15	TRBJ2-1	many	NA	TGTGCCACCAGCAGTAGTTTAGAGGGGAATGAGCAGTTCTTC	CATSSSLEGNEQFF
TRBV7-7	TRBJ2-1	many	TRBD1	TGTGCTAGCAGCTTTGGGACAGGTCACAACAATGAGCAGTTCTTC	CASSFGTGHNNEQFF
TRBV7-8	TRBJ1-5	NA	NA	TGTGCCAGCAGCCCCTACGGGGGTGGCAATCAGCCCCAGCATTTT	CASSPYGGGNQPQHF
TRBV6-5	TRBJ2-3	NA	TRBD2	TGTGCCAGCAGTTTCGGACTAGCGGGGACCCGATCGGCGCAGTATTTT	CASSFGLAGTRSAQYF
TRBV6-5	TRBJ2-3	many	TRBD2	TGTGCCAGCAGCCTTGGGACTAGCGGAGATACGCAGTATTTT	CASSLGTSGDTQYF
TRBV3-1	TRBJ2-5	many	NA	TGTGCCAGCAGCCAAGAAATCACCCAAGAGACCCAGTACTTC	CASSQEITQETQYF
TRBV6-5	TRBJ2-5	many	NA	TGTGCCAGCAGTATGGGACACTTTCAAGAGACCCAGTACTTC	CASSMGHFQETQYF
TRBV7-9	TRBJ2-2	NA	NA	TGTGCCAGCAGCTGGACAGCGCCGAACACCGGGGAGCTGTTTTTT	CASSWTAPNTGELFF
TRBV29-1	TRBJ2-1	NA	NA	TGCAGCGTCGGGACCAATGAGCAGTTCTTC	CSVGTNEQFF